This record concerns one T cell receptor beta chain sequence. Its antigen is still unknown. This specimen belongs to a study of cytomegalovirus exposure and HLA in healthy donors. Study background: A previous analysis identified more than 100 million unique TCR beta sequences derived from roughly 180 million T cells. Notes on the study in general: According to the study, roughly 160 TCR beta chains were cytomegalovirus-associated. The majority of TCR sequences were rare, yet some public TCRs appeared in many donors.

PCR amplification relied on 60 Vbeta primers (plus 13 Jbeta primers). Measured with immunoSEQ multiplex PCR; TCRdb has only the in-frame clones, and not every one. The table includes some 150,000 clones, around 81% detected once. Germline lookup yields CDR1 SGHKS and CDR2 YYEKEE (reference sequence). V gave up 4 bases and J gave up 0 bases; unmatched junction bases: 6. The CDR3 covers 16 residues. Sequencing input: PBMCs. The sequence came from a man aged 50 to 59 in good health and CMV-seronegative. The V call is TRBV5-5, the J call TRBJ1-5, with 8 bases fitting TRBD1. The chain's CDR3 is CASSDPQGASNQPQHF. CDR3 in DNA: TGTGCCAGCAGCGACCCTCAGGGGGCTAGCAATCAGCCCCAGCATTTT.